The 18 T cell receptor beta chains in this list originate from one sample, sequenced in a study of early T cells in non-severe SARS-CoV-2 infection. TCRdb called the 5' RACE reads again in MiXCR, with one record for every CDR3 protein. The sample consists of roughly 63,000 distinct CDR3 sequences, about 12% of them appearing once. The sequencing here drew on whole blood, taken at baseline. The receptors here all came from an adult who was a healthcare worker with PCR-confirmed SARS-CoV-2 infection or an uninfected control (not recorded which). The donor label of this sample is uncertain.

The table lists this clonotype with a few counts. The V and J genes are TRBV18 and TRBJ1-1, with D possibly TRBD1 on 6 matching bases. Trimming removed 4 bases at V and 7 bases at J, with 16 bases between. This CDR3 is 14 amino acids long. Germline CDR1 KGHSH, CDR2 LQKENI. CDR3 in DNA: TGTGCCAGCTCACTACTGGCAGGGGCGATTGAAGCTTTCTTT. It yields the protein CASSLLAGAIEAFF.

This chain links TRBV7-9 with TRBJ1-4; D is perhaps TRBD1 (5 bases). Trimming stripped 7 bases from V and 4 bases from J, with 13 bases between. In germline, CDR1 is SEHNR, CDR2 FQNEAQ (reference sequence). The CDR3 totals 14 residues. The CDR3 coding sequence is TGTGCCAGCACGTATGGGGCGAATAATGAAAAACTGTTTTTT. It is translated as CASTYGANNEKLFF.

The genes are TRBV18 and TRBJ2-4; D gene unclear. This CDR3 region has 17 residues. The V gene's germline CDR1 is KGHSH and CDR2 LQKENI. Trimming took 0 bases from V and 6 from J, leaving 18 bases between them. The CDR3 sequence: CASSPPPDGQVRNIQYF. In DNA, the CDR3 is TGTGCCAGCTCACCACCGCCAGACGGGCAAGTTAGAAACATTCAGTACTTC.

In this sample, this clonotype turned up a few times. The V gene is TRBV7-9, the J gene TRBJ2-6; 7 positions match TRBD1. In germline, CDR1 is SEHNR, CDR2 FQNEAQ (reference sequence). This CDR3 is 19 amino acids long. The ends lost 2 bases at V and 0 bases at J; junction bases unmatched: 10. CDR3 in DNA: TGTGCCAGCAGCTTAAAAATTCGGGACAGCAGCTCTGGGGCCAACGTCCTGACTTTC. Translating gives CASSLKIRDSSSGANVLTF. Full variable domain (missing parts from reference TRBV7-9 and TRBJ2-6): DTGVSQNPRHKITKRGQNVTFRCDPISEHNRLYWYRQTLGQGPEFLTYFQNEAQLEKSRLLSDRFSAERPKGSFSTLEIQRTEQGDSAMYLCASSLKIRDSSSGANVLTFGAGSRLTVL.

In its sample, this clonotype was seen a few times. The chain is built from TRBV12-3 or TRBV12-4 and TRBJ1-2, with TRBD1 matching 11 bases. The ends lost 6 bases at V and 5 bases at J; junction bases unmatched: 5. CDR3 length equals 14 residues. The CDR3 reads CASSRTGGIYGYTF. Written as DNA, the CDR3 is TGTGCCAGCAGCAGGACAGGGGGCATTTATGGCTACACCTTC.

CDR3 DNA sequence: TGCGCCAGCAGCTATAAGACAGGGGCAGATACTGAAGCTTTCTTT. It yields the protein CASSYKTGADTEAFF. The chain carries TRBV5-1 and TRBJ1-1; 8 nucleotides match TRBD1. Trimming cost V 3 bases and J 5 bases; bases outside gene matches: 9. Germline CDR1 and CDR2: SGHRS and YFSETQ. The length of the CDR3 is 15 residues.

The rearrangement uses TRBV12-3 or TRBV12-4 and TRBJ2-5; D is unclear. V dropped 3 bases and J dropped 4 bases, with 3 bases sitting between them. The CDR3 sequence is 11 residues long. This CDR3 is CASSFSETQYF. CDR3 nucleotides: TGTGCCAGCAGTTTCTCAGAGACCCAGTACTTC.

Turning to this clonotype: A read error is possible here, since a much larger clone lies one base away. V and J are TRBV10-1 and TRBJ2-5, with no clear D. This CDR3 has 15 amino acids. Germline CDR1 is WNHNN and CDR2 is SYGVQD (reference sequence). V lost 6 bases to trimming and J lost 2 bases, with 16 bases between them. DNA of the CDR3: TGCGCCAGCAGCTCTACAGAGACCCCTCAAGAGACCCAGTACTTC. Amino acid sequence: CASSSTETPQETQYF.

Of note for this clonotype: A much larger clone sits a single nucleotide away, making a read error possible. The CDR3 coding sequence is TGTGCCAGCAGCGGGTCGGTGGACCTTGAAAAACTGTTTTTT. Amino acids: CASSGSVDLEKLFF. The chain carries TRBV9 and TRBJ1-4; D gene uncertain. Germline lookup yields CDR1 SGDLS and CDR2 YYNGEE. The CDR3 spans 14 residues. Trimming stripped 3 bases from V and 7 bases from J, with 13 bases between.

The chain carries TRBV27 and TRBJ2-7, with TRBD2 matching over 8 bases. Germline V gives CDR1 MNHEY, CDR2 SMNVEV (reference sequence). The CDR3 spans 15 residues. The trim removed 2 bases at V and 2 bases at J, leaving 5 bases unmatched. The CDR3 loop is CASSLRGGHPYEQYV. The DNA for the CDR3 is TGTGCCAGCAGTTTACGGGGGGGGCACCCCTACGAGCAGTACGTC.

This clonotype occurred many times. The chain couples TRBV10-3 to TRBJ1-1; 9 bases align to TRBD1. Germline loops: CDR1 ENHRY, CDR2 SYGVKD. The CDR3 length is 14 residues. V lost 5 bases and J lost 4; bases outside the gene matches: 5. The CDR3, as DNA: TGTGCCATCAGTTGGACAGGGGCCGGCACTGAAGCTTTCTTT. This sequence encodes CAISWTGAGTEAFF.

Many counts were recorded for this clonotype. The J gene is TRBJ2-3, the V gene TRBV3-1, with 9 bases that match TRBD1. V lost 1 base and J lost 0; bases outside the gene matches: 11. Germline CDR1 and CDR2: LGHDT and YNNKEL (reference sequence). CDR3 size: 19 residues. CDR3 region: CASSQVSGQGQRSTDTQYF. The CDR3 DNA reads as TGTGCCAGCAGCCAAGTTTCGGGACAGGGTCAGAGGAGCACAGATACGCAGTATTTT.

This clonotype was detected only a few times. This rearrangement joins TRBV6-6 to TRBJ2-7; 12 nucleotides agree with TRBD1. Per the germline V gene, CDR1 is MNHNY and CDR2 is SVGAGI (reference sequence). The CDR3 covers 16 residues. The trim removed 6 bases at V and 5 bases at J, leaving 11 bases unmatched. As DNA, the CDR3 is TGTGCCAGCAGCCCCAGCTACCGGGACAGGGGGCACGAGCAGTACGTC. Its translation: CASSPSYRDRGHEQYV.

The CDR3 loop is CASRYAHRRNNEQFF. The CDR3 DNA is TGTGCCAGCAGATATGCGCACCGAAGGAACAATGAGCAGTTCTTC. The gene calls are TRBV12-3 or TRBV12-4 and TRBJ2-1, with unresolved D. Between the trimmed V and J ends, which lost 6 bases and 5 bases, there was a span of 17 bases. The CDR3 is 15 amino acids.

The gene calls are TRBV7-9 and TRBJ2-1, with a weak D call TRBD1 (7 bases). Germline V gives CDR1 SEHNR, CDR2 FQNEAQ (reference sequence). V gave up 4 bases and J gave up 8 bases, with 12 bases separating them. The CDR3 runs 13 residues. This CDR3 reads CASSSRGVDEQFF. CDR3 in DNA: TGTGCCAGCAGCTCCAGGGGGGTCGATGAGCAGTTCTTC.

This clonotype was recorded a few times. V is TRBV3-1 and J is TRBJ2-1, with D perhaps matching TRBD1 (6 bases). Trimming left V 1 base short and J 3 bases short, with 10 bases between. CDR1 is LGHDT, CDR2 YNNKEL, per germline (reference sequence). This CDR3 is 15 amino acids long. DNA of the CDR3: TGTGCCAGCAGCCAAGGTACAGGGAACTACAATGAGCAGTTCTTC. This encodes CASSQGTGNYNEQFF.

Only a few counts were recorded for this clonotype. The rearrangement joins TRBV20-1 to TRBJ2-3; 9 nucleotides line up with TRBD2. Looked up from germline, CDR1 is DFQATT and CDR2 is SNEGSKA (reference sequence). The length of the CDR3 is 16 residues. Unmatched junction bases numbered 13, after V lost 4 bases and J lost 5 bases. The CDR3 sequence is CSATSRSGGYGDTQYF. In nucleotides, the CDR3 is TGCAGTGCTACCTCCCGTAGCGGGGGTTACGGAGATACGCAGTATTTT.

This clonotype was detected ten times or more. The V and J genes are TRBV19 and TRBJ2-6; no clear D gene. This CDR3 contains 11 residues. Germline CDR1 LNHDA, CDR2 SQIVND (reference sequence). The V end lost 6 bases, the J end lost 4 bases, and 1 base lay between the germline ends. Here the CDR3 reads CASSGANVLTF. The CDR3 DNA reads TGTGCCAGTAGCGGGGCCAACGTCCTGACTTTC.